This entry lists 4 T cell receptor beta chains sequenced from one sample in a study of regulatory T cells in long-lasting Graves disease. HTBI primers from iRepertoire and Arm-PCR of CDR3 regions yielded the TCR beta libraries. Each CDR3 protein is one row after TCRdb ran MiXCR on the multiplex PCR reads. The repertoire consists of fewer than 350,000 distinct CDR3 sequences, with over 15% occurring once and the leading ten covering more than 30%. The time point is: newly diagnosed GD, antithyroid drugs for less than 3 months. Preparation of the TCR library used RNA extracted from PBMCs. The input for sequencing was peripheral blood mononuclear cells (PBMCs), taken at new diagnosis, from a patient treated with antithyroid drugs. These receptor sequences come from a female donor with Graves disease.

This chain links TRBV12-5 with TRBJ2-3, with 9 bases fitting TRBD2. The V gene end was trimmed by 4 bases and the J gene end by 5 bases; junction bases not matched to a gene: 10. The V gene's germline CDR1 is LGHNT and CDR2 FRNRAP. The CDR3 runs 16 residues. CDR3 DNA: TGTGCTAGTGGTTCCCCACTAGCGGGCCGTGGAGATACGCAGTATTTT. Translating it yields CASGSPLAGRGDTQYF. Supplemented by reference TRBV12-5 and TRBJ2-3, the full variable domain reads DARVTQTPRHKVTEMGQEVTMRCQPILGHNTVFWYRQTMMQGLELLAYFRNRAPLDDSGMPKDRFSAEMPDATLATLKIQPSEPRDSAVYFCASGSPLAGRGDTQYFGPGTRLTVL.

Many counts were recorded for this clonotype. The chain joins TRBV28 to TRBJ2-3; 7 bases match TRBD1. Trimming removed 8 bases from V and 1 base from J; junction bases left unmatched: 3. The CDR3 spans 13 residues. Germline V gives CDR1 MDHEN, CDR2 SYDVKM. The DNA for the CDR3 is TGTGCCAGCTTAGGGACAGGCACAGATACGCAGTATTTT. This gives the protein CASLGTGTDTQYF. Drawing the rest from reference TRBV28 and TRBJ2-3, the complete variable domain is DVKVTQSSRYLVKRTGEKVFLECVQDMDHENMFWYRQDPGLGLRLIYFSYDVKMKEKGDIPEGYSVSREKKERFSLILESASTNQTSMYLCASLGTGTDTQYFGPGTRLTVL.

This clonotype came up a few times. The J gene is TRBJ1-1, the V gene TRBV4-1, with no clear D. The CDR3 runs to 14 residues. From germline, CDR1 is MGHRA and CDR2 YSYEKL. V was cut by 2 bases and J by 5 bases, with 12 bases left in between. The CDR3 nucleotides are TGCGCCAGCAGCCAAAACTACAGAGGGACTGAAGCTTTCTTT. It translates to CASSQNYRGTEAFF.

The table lists this clonotype with many counts. The genes are TRBV7-8 and TRBJ2-1, with 9 bases fitting TRBD2. The length of the CDR3 is 15 residues. The J segment lost 7 bases and the V segment lost 3 bases, leaving 7 bases of the junction unmatched. CDR1 is SGHVS, CDR2 FQNEAQ, per germline. The CDR3 protein is CASSFGLATTNEQFF. DNA for the CDR3: TGTGCCAGCAGCTTCGGACTAGCGACAACAAATGAGCAGTTCTTC.